What follows are 25 T cell receptor beta chains derived from one specimen sequenced in a study of graft-versus-host responses after intestinal transplantation. The protocol was immunoSEQ multiplex PCR, while the TCRdb copy is restricted to in-frame clones and leaves out a portion. The data contain roughly 90,000 clones, roughly 90% of them singletons. Their antigens are not known. The sample consisted of unstimulated CD4+ T cells sorted from spleen or lymph node cells, taken before transplant. Source of these receptors: a human donor who was the organ donor for an intestinal transplant.

J is TRBJ1-5 and V is TRBV6-1, with D perhaps matching TRBD1 (6 bases). This CDR3 comprises 15 residues. Trimming removed 6 bases from V and 0 bases from J, with 12 bases in between. Per germline, CDR1 MNHNS and CDR2 SASEGT. The CDR3 sequence: CASRKGTNSNQPQHF. CDR3 nucleotides: TGTGCCAGCAGAAAAGGGACAAATAGCAATCAGCCCCAGCATTTT.

This sequence joins TRBV5-1 and TRBJ2-7, with 12 bases lining up with TRBD1. This CDR3 is 16 amino acids long. The germline gives CDR1 SGHRS, CDR2 YFSETQ. The V gene end was trimmed by 2 bases and the J gene end by 4 bases; junction bases not matched to a gene: 7. CDR3 sequence reads: CASSFGDRGRVYEQYF. The CDR3 coding sequence is TGCGCCAGCAGCTTTGGGGACAGGGGGCGCGTATACGAGCAGTACTTC.

The chain combines TRBV7-3 with TRBJ1-3; TRBD1 aligns across 10 bases. CDR1 SGHTA and CDR2 FQGTGA come from the germline V gene. The length of the CDR3 is 14 residues. The V segment lost 5 bases and the J segment 8 bases; nucleotides outside the gene matches: 6. The CDR3 nucleotides read TGTGCCAGCAGCCAGACAGGGGGCGCAGACACCATATATTTT. Residues: CASSQTGGADTIYF. Full variable domain (missing parts from reference TRBV7-3 and TRBJ1-3): GAGVSQTPSNKVTEKGKYVELRCDPISGHTALYWYRQSLGQGPEFLIYFQGTGAADDSGLPNDRFFAVRPEGSVSTLKIQRTERGDSAVYLCASSQTGGADTIYFGEGSWLTVV.

CDR3 sequence (DNA): TGTGCCAGCAGCCGCACAGGGGCTAGCACAGATACGCAGTATTTT. Its translation: CASSRTGASTDTQYF. The rearrangement joins TRBV11-2 to TRBJ2-3, with 7 bases lining up with TRBD1. J was trimmed by 0 bases and V by 5 bases; bases with no gene match: 5. The CDR3 covers 15 residues. Germline V CDR1 and CDR2: SGHAT, FQNNGV.

The chain has TRBV5-1 and TRBJ1-1, with 7 bases identical to TRBD1. Germline V gives CDR1 SGHRS, CDR2 YFSETQ. The V gene end was trimmed by 4 bases and the J gene end by 6 bases; junction bases not matched to a gene: 9. The CDR3 length is 14 residues. CDR3 in DNA: TGCGCCAGCAGCGAACGGCTACAGGGGTCTGAAGCTTTCTTT. Translating gives CASSERLQGSEAFF.

The chain recombines TRBV7-2 with TRBJ2-7; a possible D gene is TRBD2 (5 bases). Trimming left V 5 bases short and J 2 bases short, with 13 bases between. This CDR3 spans 14 amino acids. Germline V gives CDR1 SGHTA, CDR2 FQGNSA. The CDR3 bases are TGTGCCAGCAGCCAGTTTGGGGAGACCTACGAGCAGTACTTC. Translated, it gives CASSQFGETYEQYF. The full variable domain, with the rest looked up from reference TRBV7-2 and TRBJ2-7, is GAGVSQSPSNKVTEKGKDVELRCDPISGHTALYWYRQSLGQGLEFLIYFQGNSAPDKSGLPSDRFSAERTGGSVSTLTIQRTQQEDSAVYLCASSQFGETYEQYFGPGTRLTVT.

This clone came up once. The chain combines TRBV6-1 with TRBJ1-1; perhaps TRBD1 as D (5 bases). CDR3 length: 13 residues. V was trimmed by 1 base and J by 10 bases, leaving 13 bases between them. Germline V gene lookup returns CDR1 MNHNS and CDR2 SASEGT. The CDR3 spells CASSEVWWGRAFF. The CDR3 region has the DNA TGTGCCAGCAGTGAAGTATGGTGGGGCCGAGCTTTCTTT.

V gene TRBV7-9 combines with J gene TRBJ2-6, with D possibly TRBD2 on 5 matching bases. Trimming removed 3 bases at V and 6 bases at J, with 6 bases between. This CDR3 spans 13 amino acids. Germline CDR1 and CDR2: SEHNR and FQNEAQ (reference sequence). Written as DNA, the CDR3 is TGTGCCAGCAGCTTCGGGGAGGCCAACGTCCTGACTTTC. Residues: CASSFGEANVLTF.

The chain joins TRBV5-1 to TRBJ1-5, with TRBD1 matching 11 bases. CDR1 is SGHRS, CDR2 YFSETQ, per germline. The CDR3 sequence is 14 residues long. With V trimmed by 3 bases and J by 6 bases, 2 bases remained unmatched. CDR3 protein: CASSWTGGGQPQHF. CDR3 in DNA: TGCGCCAGCAGCTGGACAGGGGGCGGTCAGCCCCAGCATTTT.

This chain links TRBV18 with TRBJ2-3, with D possibly TRBD2 on 6 matching bases. Trimming stripped 2 bases from V and 10 bases from J, with 13 bases between. The CDR3 is 13 residues long. CDR1 is KGHSH, CDR2 LQKENI, per germline. CDR3 protein: CASSPGGTEAQYF. The CDR3 DNA reads as TGTGCCAGCTCACCAGGCGGGACCGAGGCGCAGTATTTT.

This chain joins TRBV5-1 and TRBJ1-6; 7 nucleotides align to TRBD1. V shed 6 bases and J 7 bases; nucleotides not matched to a gene: 4. Looked up from germline, CDR1 is SGHRS and CDR2 is YFSETQ. The CDR3 length is 13 residues. CDR3 in DNA: TGCGCCAGCACTGACAGGGCCAATTCACCCCTCCACTTT. Protein product: CASTDRANSPLHF.

The chain recombines TRBV5-6 with TRBJ2-7, with TRBD1 as a possible D gene (6 bases). Germline values: CDR1 SGHDT, CDR2 YYEEEE. With 4 bases removed from V and 4 bases from J, the gap between germline ends came to 12 bases. There are 13 residues in the CDR3. The CDR3: CASSPQGRYEQYF. CDR3 in DNA: TGTGCCAGCAGCCCACAGGGTCGGTACGAGCAGTACTTC.

This clone was observed once. The rearrangement joins TRBV9 to TRBJ2-1; perhaps TRBD2 as D (5 bases). V lost 4 bases and J 4 bases, leaving 15 bases between the germline ends. This CDR3 has 15 residues. Germline V lookup: CDR1 SGDLS, CDR2 YYNGEE. The CDR3 protein is CASSISSPTYNEQFF. The CDR3 bases are TGTGCCAGCAGCATCTCTAGCCCAACTTACAATGAGCAGTTCTTC. Based on the CDR3 plus reference TRBV9 and TRBJ2-1, the full variable domain is DSGVTQTPKHLITATGQRVTLRCSPRSGDLSVYWYQQSLDQGLQFLIQYYNGEERAKGNILERFSAQQFPDLHSELNLSSLELGDSALYFCASSISSPTYNEQFFGPGTRLTVL.

V and J are TRBV5-5 and TRBJ2-2; unclear D gene. V was trimmed by 4 bases and J by 7 bases, leaving 11 bases between them. The CDR3 spans 13 residues. From germline, CDR1 is SGHKS and CDR2 YYEKEE (reference sequence). The CDR3 DNA is TGTGCCAGCAGCCCCCACGCAGGCGGGGAGCTGTTTTTT. Protein sequence: CASSPHAGGELFF.

About this clone itself: The sample contains more than one DNA sequence encoding this CDR3. The chain has TRBV6-1 and TRBJ2-4; D may be TRBD2 (6 bases). The V end was cut by 3 bases, the J end by 0 bases, with 9 bases between. Germline-derived CDR1 and CDR2 are MNHNS and SASEGT. The CDR3 sequence is 15 residues long. CDR3 amino acids: CASSDRGLAKNIQYF. Here the CDR3 DNA reads TGTGCCAGCAGTGACCGGGGACTAGCCAAAAACATTCAGTACTTC.

The chain combines TRBV15 with TRBJ1-1; TRBD1 agrees at 12 bases. The CDR3 runs to 20 residues. CDR1 is LNHNV, CDR2 YYDKDF, per germline (reference sequence). V lost 5 bases, J lost 1 base, and 17 bases stayed unmatched. CDR3 protein: CATSPETPSGTGGQNTEAFF. The DNA of the CDR3 is TGTGCCACCAGCCCGGAGACCCCATCCGGGACAGGGGGCCAGAACACTGAAGCTTTCTTT.

V is TRBV25-1 and J is TRBJ2-5; D remains ambiguous. There are 12 residues in the CDR3. Germline CDR1 MGHDK, CDR2 SYGVNS. Trimming removed 5 bases from V and 5 bases from J, with 9 bases in between. CDR3 sequence reads: CASSYVRETQYF. Here the CDR3 DNA reads TGTGCCAGCAGTTACGTACGGGAGACCCAGTACTTC.

The J gene is TRBJ2-3, the V gene TRBV19; possibly TRBD2 for D (7 bases). The germline V gene encodes CDR1 LNHDA and CDR2 SQIVND (reference sequence). The V end was cut by 7 bases, the J end by 5 bases, with 19 bases between. The CDR3 runs 15 residues. The CDR3 DNA is TGTGCCAGTAAACCCCTCCGCGGGGGCCGAGATACGCAGTATTTT. Its translation: CASKPLRGGRDTQYF.

The V gene is TRBV5-4, the J gene TRBJ2-5; 8 positions match TRBD2. Unmatched junction bases numbered 10, after V lost 0 bases and J lost 0 bases. This CDR3 has 18 amino acids. The germline V gene has CDR1 SGHNT and CDR2 YYREEE (reference sequence). The CDR3 loop is CASSLVIFSGGNQETQYF. The CDR3 nucleotides read TGTGCCAGCAGCTTGGTAATATTCAGCGGGGGTAACCAAGAGACCCAGTACTTC. The full variable domain, in which reference TRBV5-4 and TRBJ2-5 provide the parts outside the CDR3, is ETGVTQSPTHLIKTRGQQVTLRCSSQSGHNTVSWYQQALGQGPQFIFQYYREEENGRGNFPPRFSGLQFPNYSSELNVNALELDDSALYLCASSLVIFSGGNQETQYFGPGTRLLVL.

V gene TRBV5-1 combines with J gene TRBJ2-3; D gene uncertain. Germline CDR1 is SGHRS and CDR2 is YFSETQ. This CDR3 region has 11 residues. V lost 5 bases and J 6 bases, leaving 7 bases between the germline ends. The CDR3 here is CASRATDTQYF. The CDR3 DNA is TGCGCCAGCAGAGCGACGGATACGCAGTATTTT.

This chain connects TRBV5-5 to TRBJ1-2, with D possibly matching TRBD1 (5 bases). Trimming shortened V by 7 bases and J by 8 bases, and 15 bases separated the two germline ends. The CDR3 has 12 residues. CDR1 and CDR2 (germline): SGHKS, YYEKEE (reference sequence). In DNA, the CDR3 is TGTGCCAGCGCAGGGAATCTGGACGGCTACACCTTC. Encoded protein: CASAGNLDGYTF.

Concerning this clone: Other DNA sequences in this specimen translate into the identical CDR3. The V gene is TRBV7-2, the J gene TRBJ1-2; D is uncertain. The CDR3 loop spans 16 amino acids. Trimming pared 1 base from V and 2 bases from J, leaving 14 bases between. Germline CDR1 reads SGHTA; CDR2 reads FQGNSA. For the CDR3, the DNA is TGTGCCAGCAGCTTAGGTCGAGGTTACCTCAACTATGGCTACACCTTC. Encoded protein: CASSLGRGYLNYGYTF.

This chain links TRBV29-1 with TRBJ1-1, with no clear D. In germline, CDR1 is SQVTM, CDR2 ANQGSEA. The CDR3 loop spans 11 amino acids. The ends were cut back, 6 bases at V and 4 bases at J, with 9 bases in the middle. The CDR3 DNA reads TGCAGCGTCGCCTGGAGCACTGAAGCTTTCTTT. It encodes CSVAWSTEAFF.

J is TRBJ2-2 and V is TRBV6-6; TRBD1 matches 8 bases. V lost 8 bases to trimming and J lost 8 bases; unmatched junction nucleotides: 10. Per the germline V gene, CDR1 is MNHNY and CDR2 is SVGAGI (reference sequence). This CDR3 is 14 amino acids long. Here the CDR3 reads CASAGGWFSGELFF. The CDR3, as DNA: TGTGCCAGCGCAGGGGGCTGGTTCTCGGGGGAGCTGTTTTTT.

The V gene is TRBV11-3, the J gene TRBJ2-3, with 8 bases identical to TRBD2. The J segment lost 2 bases and the V segment lost 5 bases, leaving 12 bases of the junction unmatched. The CDR3 is 17 residues long. The germline V gene encodes CDR1 SGHNT and CDR2 YENEEA. Here the CDR3 DNA reads TGTGCCAGCAGCGCTCGGAGGACTAGCATCCCCACAGATACGCAGTATTTT. Protein product: CASSARRTSIPTDTQYF. Full variable domain (remainder filled in from reference TRBV11-3 and TRBJ2-3): EAGVVQSPRYKIIEKKQPVAFWCNPISGHNTLYWYLQNLGQGPELLIRYENEEAVDDSQLPKDRFSAERLKGVDSTLKIQPAELGDSAVYLCASSARRTSIPTDTQYFGPGTRLTVL.